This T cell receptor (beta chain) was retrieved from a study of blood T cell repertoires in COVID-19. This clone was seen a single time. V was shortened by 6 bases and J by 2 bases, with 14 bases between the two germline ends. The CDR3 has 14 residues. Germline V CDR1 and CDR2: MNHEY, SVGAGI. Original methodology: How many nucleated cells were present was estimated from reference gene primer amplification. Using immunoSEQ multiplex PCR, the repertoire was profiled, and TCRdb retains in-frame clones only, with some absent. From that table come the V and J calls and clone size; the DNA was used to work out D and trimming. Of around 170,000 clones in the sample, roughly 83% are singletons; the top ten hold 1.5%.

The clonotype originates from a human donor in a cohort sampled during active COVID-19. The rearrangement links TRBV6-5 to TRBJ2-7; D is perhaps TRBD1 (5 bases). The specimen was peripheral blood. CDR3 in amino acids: CASSAWKGTYEQYF. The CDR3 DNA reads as TGTGCCAGCAGCGCCTGGAAGGGGACCTACGAGCAGTACTTC.